This T cell receptor beta chain was captured by sequencing in a study of blood T cell repertoires in COVID-19. The germline V gene encodes CDR1 SEHNR and CDR2 FQNEAQ (reference sequence). The J segment lost 5 bases and the V segment lost 8 bases, leaving 4 bases of the junction unmatched. The CDR3 length is 14 residues. The repertoire was sequenced with immunoSEQ multiplex PCR; TCRdb's copy has only in-frame clones and lacks some. In the table there are approximately 37,000 clones, approximately 88% of which are singletons. The chain carries TRBV7-9 and TRBJ2-1, with TRBD2 matching 12 bases. The sample comprised peripheral blood. The TCR originated in a man aged 50 to 60 with active COVID-19. The CDR3 here is CASGPSGRDNEQFF. CDR3 coding DNA: TGTGCCAGCGGGCCTAGCGGGAGGGACAATGAGCAGTTCTTC.